This T cell receptor (beta chain) appears in the sequencing data of a study of blood T cell repertoires in COVID-19. Turning to the study itself: The analysed material was cDNA or gDNA that came from T cells, B-cell-depleted T cells, or PBMCs.

This clone was seen a handful of times. Authors' data handling: Amplification of reference gene primers provided the estimated nucleated cell counts. Clones were sequenced by immunoSEQ multiplex PCR, and TCRdb holds only the in-frame ones, with some missing. For V, J and clone size, that table is used; D and trimming come from the DNA. The sample carries under 250,000 clones, 65% to 85% recorded once. The CDR3 totals 14 residues. CDR1 is SNHLY and CDR2 is FYNNEI in the germline V gene. V gave up 6 bases and J gave up 0 bases, with 11 bases separating them. The chain employs TRBV2 and TRBJ1-1; weak D call: TRBD1 (5 bases). The receptor was derived from a woman older than 75 with acute or convalescent COVID-19. The sample taken for sequencing was peripheral blood. This chain's CDR3 is CASSIQEMNTEAFF. The CDR3 nucleotides read TGTGCCAGCAGCATACAGGAGATGAACACTGAAGCTTTCTTT.